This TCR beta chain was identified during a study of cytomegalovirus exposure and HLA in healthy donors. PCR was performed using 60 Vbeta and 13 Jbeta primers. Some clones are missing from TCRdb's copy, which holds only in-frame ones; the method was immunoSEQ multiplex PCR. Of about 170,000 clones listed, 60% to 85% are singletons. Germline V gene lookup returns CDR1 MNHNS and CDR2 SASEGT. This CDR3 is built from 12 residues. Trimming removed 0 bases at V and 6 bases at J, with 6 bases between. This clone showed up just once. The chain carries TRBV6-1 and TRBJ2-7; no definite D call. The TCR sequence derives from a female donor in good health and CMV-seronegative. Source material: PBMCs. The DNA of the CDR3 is TGTGCCAGCAGTGAAGCGCGTTCCGAGCAGTACTTC. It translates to CASSEARSEQYF.